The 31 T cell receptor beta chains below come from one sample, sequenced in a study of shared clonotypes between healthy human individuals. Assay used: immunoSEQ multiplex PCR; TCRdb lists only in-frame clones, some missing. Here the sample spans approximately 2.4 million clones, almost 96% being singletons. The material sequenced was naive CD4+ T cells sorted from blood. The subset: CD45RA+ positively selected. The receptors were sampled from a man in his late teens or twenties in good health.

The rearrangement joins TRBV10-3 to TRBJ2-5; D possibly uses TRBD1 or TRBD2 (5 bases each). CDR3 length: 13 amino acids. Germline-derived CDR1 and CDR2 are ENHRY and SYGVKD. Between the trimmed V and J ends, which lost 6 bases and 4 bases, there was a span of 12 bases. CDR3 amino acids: CAISAGTSETQYF. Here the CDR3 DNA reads TGTGCCATCAGCGCCGGGACCTCAGAGACCCAGTACTTC.

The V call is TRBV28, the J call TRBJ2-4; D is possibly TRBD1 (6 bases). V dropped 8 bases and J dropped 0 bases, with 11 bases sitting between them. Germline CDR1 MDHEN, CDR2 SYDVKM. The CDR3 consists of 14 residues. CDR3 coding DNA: TGTGCCAGCCGACAGGAGCTAGCCAAAAACATTCAGTACTTC. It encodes CASRQELAKNIQYF.

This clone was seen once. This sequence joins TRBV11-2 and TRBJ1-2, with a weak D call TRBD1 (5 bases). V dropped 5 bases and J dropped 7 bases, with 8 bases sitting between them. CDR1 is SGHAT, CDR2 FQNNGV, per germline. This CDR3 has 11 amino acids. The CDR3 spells CASSIGGGYTF. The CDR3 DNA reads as TGTGCCAGCAGCATTGGGGGTGGCTACACCTTC.

This chain's CDR3 is CASSLQQETQYF. The CDR3 DNA reads as TGTGCCAGCAGCTTACAGCAAGAGACCCAGTACTTC. The V call is TRBV7-8, the J call TRBJ2-5; unclear D gene. Trimming stripped 2 bases from V and 2 bases from J, with 3 bases between. The CDR3 has 12 residues. The germline gives CDR1 SGHVS, CDR2 FQNEAQ.

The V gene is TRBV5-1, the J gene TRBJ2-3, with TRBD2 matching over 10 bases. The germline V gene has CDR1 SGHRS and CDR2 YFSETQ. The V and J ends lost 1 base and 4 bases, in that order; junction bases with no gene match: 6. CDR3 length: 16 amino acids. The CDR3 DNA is TGCGCCAGCAGCTTGACCCCTAGCGGGAGCCCAGATACGCAGTATTTT. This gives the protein CASSLTPSGSPDTQYF.

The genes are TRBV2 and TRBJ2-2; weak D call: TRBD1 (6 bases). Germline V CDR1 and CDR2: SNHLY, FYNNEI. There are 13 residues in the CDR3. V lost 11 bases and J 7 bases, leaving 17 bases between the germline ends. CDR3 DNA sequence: TGTGCCGGATCCCCGACAGGTGTCGGGGAGCTGTTTTTT. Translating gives CAGSPTGVGELFF. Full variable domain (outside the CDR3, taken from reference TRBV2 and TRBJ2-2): EPEVTQTPSHQVTQMGQEVILRCVPISNHLYFYWYRQILGQKVEFLVSFYNNEISEKSEIFDDQFSVERPDGSNFTLKIRSTKLEDSAMYFCAGSPTGVGELFFGEGSRLTVL.

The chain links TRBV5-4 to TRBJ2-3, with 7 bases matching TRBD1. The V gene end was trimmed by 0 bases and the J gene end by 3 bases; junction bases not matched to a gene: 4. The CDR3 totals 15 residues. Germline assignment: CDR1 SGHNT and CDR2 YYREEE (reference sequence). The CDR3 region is CASSLVGRGTDTQYF. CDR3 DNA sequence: TGTGCCAGCAGCTTGGTTGGCAGGGGGACAGATACGCAGTATTTT.

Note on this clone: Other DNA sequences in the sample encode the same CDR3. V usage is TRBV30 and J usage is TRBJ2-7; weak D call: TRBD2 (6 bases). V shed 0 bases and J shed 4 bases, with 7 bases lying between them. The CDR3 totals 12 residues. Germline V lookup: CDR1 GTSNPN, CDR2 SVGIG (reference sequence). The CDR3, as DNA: TGTGCCTGGAGTGTGGGGGGATACGAGCAGTACTTC. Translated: CAWSVGGYEQYF.

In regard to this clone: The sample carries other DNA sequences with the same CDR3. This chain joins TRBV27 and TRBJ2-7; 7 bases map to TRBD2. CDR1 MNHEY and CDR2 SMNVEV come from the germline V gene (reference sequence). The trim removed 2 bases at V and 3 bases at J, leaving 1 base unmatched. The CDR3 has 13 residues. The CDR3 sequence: CASSLGGGYEQYF. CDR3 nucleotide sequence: TGTGCCAGCAGTTTAGGCGGGGGCTACGAGCAGTACTTC.

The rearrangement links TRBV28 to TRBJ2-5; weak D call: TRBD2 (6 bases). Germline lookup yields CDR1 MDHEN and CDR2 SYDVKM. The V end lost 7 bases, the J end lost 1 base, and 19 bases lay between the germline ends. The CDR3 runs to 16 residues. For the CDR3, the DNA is TGTGCCAGCACCCTGAGTGGGGGGAGGTCCCAAGAGACCCAGTACTTC. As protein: CASTLSGGRSQETQYF.

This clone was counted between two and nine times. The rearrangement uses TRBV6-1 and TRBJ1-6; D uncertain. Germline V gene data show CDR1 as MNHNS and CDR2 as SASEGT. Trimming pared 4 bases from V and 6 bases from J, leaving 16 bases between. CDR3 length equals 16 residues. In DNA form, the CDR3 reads TGTGCCAGCAGTGGTTGGTCGAGAAGGGCTAATTCACCCCTCCACTTT. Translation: CASSGWSRRANSPLHF.

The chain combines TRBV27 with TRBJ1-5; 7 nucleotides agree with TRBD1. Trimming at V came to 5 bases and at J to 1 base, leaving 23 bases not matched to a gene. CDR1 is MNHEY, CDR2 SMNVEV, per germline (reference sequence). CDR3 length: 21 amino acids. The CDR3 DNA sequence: TGTGCCAGCAGTCGAGTCACCACACCCCCGGGACAGTTCAAAAGCAATCAGCCCCAGCATTTT. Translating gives CASSRVTTPPGQFKSNQPQHF.

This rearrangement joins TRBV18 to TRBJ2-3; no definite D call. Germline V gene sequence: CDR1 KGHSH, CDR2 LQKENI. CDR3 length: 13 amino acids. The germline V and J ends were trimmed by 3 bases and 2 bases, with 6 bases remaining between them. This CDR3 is CASSPIITDTQYF. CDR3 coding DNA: TGTGCCAGCTCACCGATTATCACAGATACGCAGTATTTT. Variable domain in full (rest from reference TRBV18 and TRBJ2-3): NAGVMQNPRHLVRRRGQEARLRCSPMKGHSHVYWYRQLPEEGLKFMVYLQKENIIDESGMPKERFSAEFPKEGPSILRIQQVVRGDSAAYFCASSPIITDTQYFGPGTRLTVL.

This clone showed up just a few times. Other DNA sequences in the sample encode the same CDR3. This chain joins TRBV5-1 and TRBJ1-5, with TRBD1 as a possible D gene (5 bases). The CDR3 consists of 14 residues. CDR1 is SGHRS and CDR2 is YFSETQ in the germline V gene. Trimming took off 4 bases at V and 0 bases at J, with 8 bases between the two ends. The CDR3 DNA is TGCGCCAGCAGCCCTGACAGTAGCAATCAGCCCCAGCATTTT. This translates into CASSPDSSNQPQHF.

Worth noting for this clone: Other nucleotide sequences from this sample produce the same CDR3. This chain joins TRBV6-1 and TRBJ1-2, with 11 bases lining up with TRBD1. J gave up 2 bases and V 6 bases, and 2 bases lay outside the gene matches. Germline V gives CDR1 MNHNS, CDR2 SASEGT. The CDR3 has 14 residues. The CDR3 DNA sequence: TGTGCCAGCAGCGGGACAGGGGGAAACTATGGCTACACCTTC. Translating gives CASSGTGGNYGYTF.

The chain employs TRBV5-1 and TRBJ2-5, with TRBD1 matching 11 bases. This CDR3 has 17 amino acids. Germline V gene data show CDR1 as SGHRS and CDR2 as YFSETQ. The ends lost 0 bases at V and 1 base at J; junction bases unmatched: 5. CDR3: CASSLAGDRGFQETQYF. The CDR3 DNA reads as TGCGCCAGCAGCTTGGCCGGGGACAGGGGGTTCCAAGAGACCCAGTACTTC.

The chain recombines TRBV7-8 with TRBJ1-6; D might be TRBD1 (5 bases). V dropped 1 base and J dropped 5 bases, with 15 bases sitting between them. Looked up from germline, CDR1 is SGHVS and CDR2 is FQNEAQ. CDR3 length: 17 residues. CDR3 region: CASSLGPAGMDNSPLHF. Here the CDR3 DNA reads TGTGCCAGCAGCTTAGGTCCGGCAGGGATGGATAATTCACCCCTCCACTTT.

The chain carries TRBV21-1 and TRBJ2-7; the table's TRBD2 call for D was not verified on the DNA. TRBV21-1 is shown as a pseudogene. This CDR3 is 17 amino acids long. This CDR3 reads CASSKGRTWEKDHEQYF. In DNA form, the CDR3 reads TGTGCCAGCAGCAAAGGCCGGACCTGGGAGAAGGACCACGAGCAGTACTTC.

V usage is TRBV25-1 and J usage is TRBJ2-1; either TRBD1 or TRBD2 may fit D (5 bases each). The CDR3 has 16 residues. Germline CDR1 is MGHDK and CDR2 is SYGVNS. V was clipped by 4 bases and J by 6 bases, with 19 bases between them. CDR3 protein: CASSVPLGAGGNEQFF. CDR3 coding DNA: TGTGCCAGCAGTGTCCCCCTCGGGGCGGGTGGCAATGAGCAGTTCTTC.

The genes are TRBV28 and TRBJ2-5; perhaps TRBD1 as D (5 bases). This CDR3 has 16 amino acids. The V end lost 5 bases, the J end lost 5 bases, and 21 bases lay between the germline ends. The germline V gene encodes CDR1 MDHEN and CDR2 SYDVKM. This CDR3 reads CASSGAELGVRETQYF. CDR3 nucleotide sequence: TGTGCCAGCAGTGGCGCGGAGTTAGGGGTTAGGGAGACCCAGTACTTC.

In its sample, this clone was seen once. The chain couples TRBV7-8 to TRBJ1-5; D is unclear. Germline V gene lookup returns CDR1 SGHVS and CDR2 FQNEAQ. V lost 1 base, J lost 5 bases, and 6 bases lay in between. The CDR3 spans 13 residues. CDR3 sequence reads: CASSLVEYQPQHF. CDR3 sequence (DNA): TGTGCCAGCAGCTTAGTTGAGTATCAGCCCCAGCATTTT.

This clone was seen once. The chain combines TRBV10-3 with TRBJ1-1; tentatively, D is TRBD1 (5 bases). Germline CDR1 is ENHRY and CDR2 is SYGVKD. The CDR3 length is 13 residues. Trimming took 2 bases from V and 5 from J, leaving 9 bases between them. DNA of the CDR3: TGTGCCATCAGTGAGCCCCAGGGTACTGAAGCTTTCTTT. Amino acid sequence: CAISEPQGTEAFF.

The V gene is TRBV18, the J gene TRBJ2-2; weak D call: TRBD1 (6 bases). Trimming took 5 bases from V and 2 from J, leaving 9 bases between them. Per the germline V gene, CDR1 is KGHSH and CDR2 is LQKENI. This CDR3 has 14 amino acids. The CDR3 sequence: CASSGQLNTGELFF. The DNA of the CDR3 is TGTGCCAGCTCAGGACAGTTAAACACCGGGGAGCTGTTTTTT.

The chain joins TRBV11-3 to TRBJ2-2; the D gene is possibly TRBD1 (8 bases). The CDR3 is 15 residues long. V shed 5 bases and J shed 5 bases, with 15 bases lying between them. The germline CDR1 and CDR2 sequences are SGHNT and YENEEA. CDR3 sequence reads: CASSSGDRPTGELFF. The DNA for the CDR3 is TGTGCCAGCAGCAGCGGGGACAGGCCTACCGGGGAGCTGTTTTTT.

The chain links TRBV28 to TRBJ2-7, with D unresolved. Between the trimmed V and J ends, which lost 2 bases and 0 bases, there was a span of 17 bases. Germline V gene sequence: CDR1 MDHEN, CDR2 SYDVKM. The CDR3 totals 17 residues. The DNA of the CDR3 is TGTGCCAGCAGTTTAAGTTCCGACGGGTATAGCTCCTACGAGCAGTACTTC. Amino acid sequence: CASSLSSDGYSSYEQYF.

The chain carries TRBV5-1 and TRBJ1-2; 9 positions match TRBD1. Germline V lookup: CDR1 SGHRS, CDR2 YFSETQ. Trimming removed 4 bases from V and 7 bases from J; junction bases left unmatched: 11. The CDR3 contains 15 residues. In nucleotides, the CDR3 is TGCGCCAGCAGCGACCGGGACAGGGTTTCTGGTGGCTACACCTTC. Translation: CASSDRDRVSGGYTF. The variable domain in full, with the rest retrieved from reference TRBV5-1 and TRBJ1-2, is KAGVTQTPRYLIKTRGQQVTLSCSPISGHRSVSWYQQTPGQGLQFLFEYFSETQRNKGNFPGRFSGRQFSNSRSEMNVSTLELGDSALYLCASSDRDRVSGGYTFGSGTRLTVV.

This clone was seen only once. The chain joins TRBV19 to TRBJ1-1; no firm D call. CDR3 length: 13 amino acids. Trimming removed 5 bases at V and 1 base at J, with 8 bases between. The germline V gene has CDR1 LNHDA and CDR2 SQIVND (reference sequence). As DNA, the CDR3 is TGTGCCAGTAGTCTGGTTCGGAACACTGAAGCTTTCTTT. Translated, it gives CASSLVRNTEAFF.

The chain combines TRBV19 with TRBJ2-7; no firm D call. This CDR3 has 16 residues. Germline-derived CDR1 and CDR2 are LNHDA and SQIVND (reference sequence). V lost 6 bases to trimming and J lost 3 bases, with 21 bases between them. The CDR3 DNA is TGTGCCAGTAGCCCTTTGCCGAGAGAAATGGTCTACGAGCAGTACTTC. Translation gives CASSPLPREMVYEQYF.

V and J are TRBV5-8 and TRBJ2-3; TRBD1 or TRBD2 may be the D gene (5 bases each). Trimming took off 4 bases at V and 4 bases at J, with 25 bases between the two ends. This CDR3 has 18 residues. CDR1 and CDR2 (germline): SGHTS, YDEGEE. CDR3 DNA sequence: TGTGCCAGCAGCGTGACTGGGGGTAAGCTCTATAGCGCAGATACGCAGTATTTT. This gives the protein CASSVTGGKLYSADTQYF.

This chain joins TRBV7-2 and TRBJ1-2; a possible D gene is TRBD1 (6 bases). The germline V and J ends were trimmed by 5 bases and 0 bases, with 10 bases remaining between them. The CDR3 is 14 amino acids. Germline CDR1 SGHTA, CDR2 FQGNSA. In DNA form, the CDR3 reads TGTGCCAGCAGCCGCGACAGGACTAACTATGGCTACACCTTC. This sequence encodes CASSRDRTNYGYTF.

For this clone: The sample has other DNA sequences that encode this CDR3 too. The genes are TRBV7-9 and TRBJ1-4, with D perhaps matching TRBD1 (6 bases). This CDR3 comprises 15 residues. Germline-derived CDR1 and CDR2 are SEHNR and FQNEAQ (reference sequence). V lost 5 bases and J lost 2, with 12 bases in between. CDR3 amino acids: CASSLGALTNEKLFF. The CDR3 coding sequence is TGTGCCAGCAGCCTGGGGGCTCTGACTAATGAAAAACTGTTTTTT.